This T cell receptor (beta chain) was recovered during a study of blood T cells in healthy people across ages. Using a J-beta primer mix together with a sample-barcoded 5' primer, a second PCR was run for about 7 to 12 cycles. Each sample provided no less than 2.5 million CDR3-containing paired-end reads. TCRdb re-analysed the 5' RACE reads in MiXCR, keeping a single row per CDR3 protein. The data hold about 400,000 distinct CDR3 sequences, with 50% to 60% observed a single time. The CDR3 totals 16 residues. Germline CDR1 and CDR2: ENHRY and SYGVKD. V lost 3 bases to trimming and J lost 6 bases; unmatched junction nucleotides: 6. This clonotype was observed once.

The sequence came from a man aged 55-75 years in good health. The gene calls are TRBV10-3 and TRBJ2-1; 12 bases map to TRBD2. The sequenced material came from blood. The CDR3 protein is CAISDLAGGPRNEQFF. As DNA, the CDR3 is TGTGCCATCAGTGATCTAGCGGGAGGGCCTCGCAATGAGCAGTTCTTC.